Below, 5 T cell receptor beta chains from the same sample are listed, as sequenced in a study of CD8 T cells in Susac syndrome. With random hexamers, 0.5 to 1 ug RNA was reverse transcribed. TCRdb reanalysed the immunoSEQ multiplex PCR reads using MiXCR and keeps one entry per CDR3 protein. The profile shows fewer than 200,000 distinct CDR3 sequences, 90% to 95% of them singletons. Material: CD8+ T cells from PBMCs. The receptors were sampled from a human donor with multiple sclerosis.

The chain joins TRBV15 to TRBJ2-3; D is unclear. This CDR3 spans 15 amino acids. V lost 1 base and J lost 1, with 9 bases in between. The germline V gene has CDR1 LNHNV and CDR2 YYDKDF (reference sequence). This chain's CDR3 is CATSRAGEGTDTQYF. Here the CDR3 DNA reads TGTGCCACCAGCAGAGCTGGAGAAGGCACAGATACGCAGTATTTT.

V gene TRBV7-9 combines with J gene TRBJ1-2, with TRBD1 matching over 10 bases. V shed 6 bases, J shed 8 bases, and the junction held 15 bases outside the gene matches. CDR3 length: 16 residues. Looked up from germline, CDR1 is SEHNR and CDR2 is FQNEAQ (reference sequence). The CDR3 DNA reads as TGTGCCAGCAGACTAATCCCGGGACAGGGGTCTAGCGGCTACACCTTC. This gives the protein CASRLIPGQGSSGYTF. Full variable domain (remainder filled in from reference TRBV7-9 and TRBJ1-2): DTGVSQNPRHKITKRGQNVTFRCDPISEHNRLYWYRQTLGQGPEFLTYFQNEAQLEKSRLLSDRFSAERPKGSFSTLEIQRTEQGDSAMYLCASRLIPGQGSSGYTFGSGTRLTVV.

The chain recombines TRBV5-1 with TRBJ2-7; weak D call: TRBD1 (6 bases). The CDR3 spans 15 residues. Between the trimmed V and J ends, which lost 4 bases and 4 bases, there was a span of 18 bases. Looked up from germline, CDR1 is SGHRS and CDR2 is YFSETQ. This CDR3 reads CASSRPDSLEYEQYF. DNA of the CDR3: TGCGCCAGCAGCCGGCCGGACAGCCTGGAGTACGAGCAGTACTTC.

This clonotype was seen just once. CDR3 DNA: TGTGCCATCAGTGAGTCTAGGGGGCTCACAGATACGCAGTATTTT. Translating it yields CAISESRGLTDTQYF. This chain joins TRBV10-3 and TRBJ2-3; 7 bases are shared with TRBD1. Losses at the gene ends were 0 bases for V and 2 bases for J; bases not matched to a gene: 2. The CDR3 has 15 amino acids. Germline V gene sequence: CDR1 ENHRY, CDR2 SYGVKD.

The genes are TRBV7-9 and TRBJ2-7, with D unclear. Germline values: CDR1 SEHNR, CDR2 FQNEAQ (reference sequence). Trimming removed 5 bases from V and 7 bases from J, with 9 bases in between. CDR3 length equals 11 residues. The CDR3 reads CASSALYEQYF. The CDR3 DNA is TGTGCCAGCAGCGCCCTCTATGAGCAGTACTTC.